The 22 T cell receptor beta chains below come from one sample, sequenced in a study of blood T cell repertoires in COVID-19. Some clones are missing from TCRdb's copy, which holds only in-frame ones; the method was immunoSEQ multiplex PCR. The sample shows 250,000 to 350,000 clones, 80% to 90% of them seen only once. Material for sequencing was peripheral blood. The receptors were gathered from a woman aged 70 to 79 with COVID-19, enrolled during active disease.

Written as DNA, the CDR3 is TGCGCCAGCAGCCAAGGACGCGGGGGGGCCTACGAGCAGTACTTC. Amino acids: CASSQGRGGAYEQYF. The V call is TRBV4-1, the J call TRBJ2-7, with 9 bases lining up with TRBD2. Germline trimming cut 1 base from V and 2 bases from J; bases unmatched to any gene: 3. The CDR3 consists of 15 residues. The V gene's germline CDR1 is MGHRA and CDR2 YSYEKL.

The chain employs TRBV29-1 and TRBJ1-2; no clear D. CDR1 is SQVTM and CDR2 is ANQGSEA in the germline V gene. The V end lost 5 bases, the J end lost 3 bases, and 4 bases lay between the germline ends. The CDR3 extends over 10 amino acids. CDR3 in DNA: TGCAGCGTTTTAGACTATGGCTACACCTTC. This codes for CSVLDYGYTF. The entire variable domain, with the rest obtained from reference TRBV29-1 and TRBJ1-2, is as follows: SAVISQKPSRDICQRGTSLTIQCQVDSQVTMMFWYRQQPGQSLTLIATANQGSEATYESGFVIDKFPISRPNLTFSTLTVSNMSPEDSSIYLCSVLDYGYTFGSGTRLTVV.

In DNA form, the CDR3 reads TGCGCCAGCAGTCAATCGGCCTCGGAGTCTGGGGCCAACGTCCTGACTTTC. Residues: CASSQSASESGANVLTF. The chain links TRBV23-1 to TRBJ2-6; D remains ambiguous. TRBV23-1 is an ORF, with its function uncertain. The V gene lost 0 bases and the J gene lost 1 base, with 10 bases spanning the gap. The CDR3 spans 17 residues.

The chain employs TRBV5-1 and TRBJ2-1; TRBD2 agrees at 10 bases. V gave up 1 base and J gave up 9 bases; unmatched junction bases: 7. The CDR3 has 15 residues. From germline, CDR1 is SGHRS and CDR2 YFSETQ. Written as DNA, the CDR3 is TGCGCCAGCAGCTTGTCTAGCGGGGGTCAAGGTGAGCAGTTCTTC. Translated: CASSLSSGGQGEQFF.

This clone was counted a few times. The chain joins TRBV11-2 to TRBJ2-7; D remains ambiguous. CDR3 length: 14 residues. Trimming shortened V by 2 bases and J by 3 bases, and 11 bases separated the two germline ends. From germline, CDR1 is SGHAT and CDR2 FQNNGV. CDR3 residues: CASSLKNGYYEQYF. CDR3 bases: TGTGCCAGCAGCTTAAAGAACGGGTACTACGAGCAGTACTTC.

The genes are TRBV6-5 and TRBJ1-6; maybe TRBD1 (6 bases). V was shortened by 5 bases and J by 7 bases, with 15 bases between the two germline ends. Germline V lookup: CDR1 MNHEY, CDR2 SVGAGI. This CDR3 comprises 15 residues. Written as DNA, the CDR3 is TGTGCCAGCAGTCACGCGGGGGACACAAATTCACCCCTCCACTTT. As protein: CASSHAGDTNSPLHF.

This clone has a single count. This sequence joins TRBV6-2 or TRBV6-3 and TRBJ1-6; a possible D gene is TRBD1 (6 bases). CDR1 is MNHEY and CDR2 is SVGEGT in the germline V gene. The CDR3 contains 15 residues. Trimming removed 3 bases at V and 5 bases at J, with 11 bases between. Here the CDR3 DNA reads TGTGCCAGCAGTTATCTCAGGGGAGATAATTCACCCCTCCACTTT. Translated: CASSYLRGDNSPLHF.

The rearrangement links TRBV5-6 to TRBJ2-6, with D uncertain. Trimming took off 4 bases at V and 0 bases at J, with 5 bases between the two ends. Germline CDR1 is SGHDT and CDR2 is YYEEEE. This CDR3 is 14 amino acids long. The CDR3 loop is CASSVISGANVLTF. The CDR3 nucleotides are TGTGCCAGCAGCGTAATCTCTGGGGCCAACGTCCTGACTTTC. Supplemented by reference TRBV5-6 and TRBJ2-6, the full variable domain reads DAGVTQSPTHLIKTRGQQVTLRCSPKSGHDTVSWYQQALGQGPQFIFQYYEEEERQRGNFPDRFSGHQFPNYSSELNVNALLLGDSALYLCASSVISGANVLTFGAGSRLTVL.

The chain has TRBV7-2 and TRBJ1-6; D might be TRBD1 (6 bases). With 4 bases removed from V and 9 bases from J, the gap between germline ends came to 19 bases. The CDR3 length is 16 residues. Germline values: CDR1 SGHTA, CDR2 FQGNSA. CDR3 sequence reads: CASSYRSGEGGSPLHF. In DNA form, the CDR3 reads TGTGCCAGCAGCTATCGGTCAGGGGAGGGAGGTTCACCCCTCCACTTT.

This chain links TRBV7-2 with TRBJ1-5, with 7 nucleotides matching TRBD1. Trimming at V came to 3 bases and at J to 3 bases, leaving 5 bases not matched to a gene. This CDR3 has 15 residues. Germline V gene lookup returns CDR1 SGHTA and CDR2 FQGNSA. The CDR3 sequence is CASSFQTGANQPQHF. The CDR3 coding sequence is TGTGCCAGCAGCTTTCAAACAGGGGCCAATCAGCCCCAGCATTTT.

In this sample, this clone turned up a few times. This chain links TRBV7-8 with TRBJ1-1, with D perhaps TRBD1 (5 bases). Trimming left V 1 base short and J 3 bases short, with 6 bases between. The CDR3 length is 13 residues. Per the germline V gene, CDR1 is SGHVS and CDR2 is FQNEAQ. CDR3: CASSLGGDTEAFF. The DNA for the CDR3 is TGTGCCAGCAGCTTAGGGGGGGACACTGAAGCTTTCTTT.

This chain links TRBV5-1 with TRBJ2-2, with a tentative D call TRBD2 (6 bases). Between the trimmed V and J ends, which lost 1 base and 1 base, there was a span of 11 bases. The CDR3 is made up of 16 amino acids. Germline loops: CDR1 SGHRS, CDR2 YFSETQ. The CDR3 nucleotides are TGCGCCAGCAGCTTGATGGAGGGGAAGAACACCGGGGAGCTGTTTTTT. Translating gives CASSLMEGKNTGELFF.

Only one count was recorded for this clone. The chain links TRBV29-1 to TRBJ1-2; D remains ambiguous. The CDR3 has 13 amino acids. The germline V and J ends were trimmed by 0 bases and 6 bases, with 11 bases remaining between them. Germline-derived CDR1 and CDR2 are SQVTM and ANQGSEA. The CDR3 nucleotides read TGCAGCGTTGAAGATCTGAGGAGGGATGGCTACACCTTC. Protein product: CSVEDLRRDGYTF.

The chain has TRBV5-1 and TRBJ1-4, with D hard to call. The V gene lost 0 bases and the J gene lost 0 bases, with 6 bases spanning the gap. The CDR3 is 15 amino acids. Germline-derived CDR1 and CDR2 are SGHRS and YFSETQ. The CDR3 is CASSLGHTTNEKLFF. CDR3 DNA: TGCGCCAGCAGCTTGGGACATACAACTAATGAAAAACTGTTTTTT.

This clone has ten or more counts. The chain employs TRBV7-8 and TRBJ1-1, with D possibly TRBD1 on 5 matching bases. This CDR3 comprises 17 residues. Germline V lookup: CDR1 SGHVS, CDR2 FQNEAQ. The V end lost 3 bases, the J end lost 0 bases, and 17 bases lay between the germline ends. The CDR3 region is CASSFGTGSFMNTEAFF. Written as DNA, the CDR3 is TGTGCCAGCAGCTTTGGTACAGGATCCTTTATGAACACTGAAGCTTTCTTT.

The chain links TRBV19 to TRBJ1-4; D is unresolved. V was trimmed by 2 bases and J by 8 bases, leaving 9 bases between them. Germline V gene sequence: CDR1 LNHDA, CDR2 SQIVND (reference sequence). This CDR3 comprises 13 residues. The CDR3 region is CASSILQAEKLFF. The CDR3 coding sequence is TGTGCCAGTAGTATACTTCAGGCGGAAAAACTGTTTTTT.

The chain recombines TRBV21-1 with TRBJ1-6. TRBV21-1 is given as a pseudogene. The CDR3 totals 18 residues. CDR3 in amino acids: CASSKEKEDYSYNSPLHF. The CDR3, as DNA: TGTGCCAGCAGCAAAGAAAAAGAGGACTACTCCTATAATTCACCCCTCCACTTT.

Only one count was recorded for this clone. CDR3 loop: CASSWVRGNNSPLHF. CDR3 sequence (DNA): TGTGCCAGCAGCTGGGTCAGGGGGAATAATTCACCCCTCCACTTT. The V call is TRBV7-9, the J call TRBJ1-6; 7 bases match TRBD1. The CDR3 contains 15 residues. V was pared by 4 bases and J by 5 bases, with 5 bases of the junction left unmatched. Per the germline V gene, CDR1 is SEHNR and CDR2 is FQNEAQ (reference sequence).

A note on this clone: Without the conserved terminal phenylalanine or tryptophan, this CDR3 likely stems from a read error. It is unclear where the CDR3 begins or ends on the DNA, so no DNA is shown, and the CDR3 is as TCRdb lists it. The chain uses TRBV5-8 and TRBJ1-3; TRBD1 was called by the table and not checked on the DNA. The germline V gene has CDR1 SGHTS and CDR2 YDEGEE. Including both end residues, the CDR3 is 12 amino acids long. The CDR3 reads CASSLSGTGPIG.

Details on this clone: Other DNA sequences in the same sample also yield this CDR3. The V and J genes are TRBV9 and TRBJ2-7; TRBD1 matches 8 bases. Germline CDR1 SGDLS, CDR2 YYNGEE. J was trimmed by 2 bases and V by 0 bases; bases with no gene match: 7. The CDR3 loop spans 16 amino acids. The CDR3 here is CASSVGEDRVTYEQYF. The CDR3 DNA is TGTGCCAGCAGCGTAGGAGAGGACAGGGTCACCTACGAGCAGTACTTC.

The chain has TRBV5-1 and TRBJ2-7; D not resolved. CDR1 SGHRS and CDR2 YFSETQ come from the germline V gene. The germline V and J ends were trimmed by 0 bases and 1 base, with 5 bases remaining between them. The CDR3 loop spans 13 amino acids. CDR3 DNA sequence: TGCGCCAGCAGCTTGGCCCAGTCCTACGAGCAGTACTTC. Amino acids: CASSLAQSYEQYF.

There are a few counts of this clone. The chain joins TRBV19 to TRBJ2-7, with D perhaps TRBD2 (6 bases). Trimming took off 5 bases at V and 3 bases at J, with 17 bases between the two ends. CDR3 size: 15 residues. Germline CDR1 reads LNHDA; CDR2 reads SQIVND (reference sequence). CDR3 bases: TGTGCCAGTAGTCTTTCCGCGGGGCAACGCTACGAGCAGTACTTC. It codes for CASSLSAGQRYEQYF. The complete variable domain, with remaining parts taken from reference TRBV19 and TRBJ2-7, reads DGGITQSPKYLFRKEGQNVTLSCEQNLNHDAMYWYRQDPGQGLRLIYYSQIVNDFQKGDIAEGYSVSREKKESFPLTVTSAQKNPTAFYLCASSLSAGQRYEQYFGPGTRLTVT.